What follows are 30 T cell receptor beta chains derived from one specimen sequenced in a study of blood T cell repertoires in COVID-19. Profiled with immunoSEQ multiplex PCR; TCRdb holds only in-frame clones, not every one. Among nearly 60,000 clones, 90% were seen once, and the ten largest hold approximately 13%. Sequenced material: peripheral blood. These receptors all come from a man between 60 and 75 years old with active COVID-19.

The J gene is TRBJ1-4, the V gene TRBV27; perhaps TRBD1 as D (5 bases). The CDR3 covers 15 residues. V lost 1 base and J 3 bases, leaving 9 bases between the germline ends. The germline V gene encodes CDR1 MNHEY and CDR2 SMNVEV (reference sequence). This chain's CDR3 is CASSLWGTANEKLFF. CDR3 coding DNA: TGTGCCAGCAGTTTATGGGGGACTGCTAATGAAAAACTGTTTTTT.

The rearrangement uses TRBV6-5 and TRBJ1-5; the match to TRBD1 covers 8 bases. Germline CDR1 reads MNHEY; CDR2 reads SVGAGI. CDR3 size: 13 residues. V dropped 10 bases and J dropped 3; count of bases not matched to a gene: 5. CDR3 nucleotides: TGTGCCATCCGACAGGGGATCAATCAGCCCCAGCATTTT. It encodes CAIRQGINQPQHF.

This clone showed up just a few times. The genes are TRBV5-1 and TRBJ1-6; D may be TRBD1 (6 bases). Deletions cut 0 bases from V and 8 bases from J, with 12 bases between. This CDR3 spans 15 amino acids. CDR1 and CDR2 from the germline V gene are SGHRS and YFSETQ. CDR3 residues: CASSLAGQGYSPLHF. CDR3 nucleotide sequence: TGCGCCAGCAGCTTGGCCGGGCAGGGGTATTCACCCCTCCACTTT.

The chain employs TRBV3-1 (or the pseudogene TRBV3-2) and TRBJ1-3; no reliable D call. Trimming pared 0 bases from V and 3 bases from J, leaving 12 bases between. The CDR3 covers 16 residues. Per germline, CDR1 LGHDT and CDR2 YNNKEL (reference sequence). CDR3 DNA: TGTGCCAGCAGCCAAGAGCGGGTTTTAAGTGGAAACACCATATATTTT. Encoded protein: CASSQERVLSGNTIYF.

This chain links TRBV24-1 with TRBJ2-1; 11 positions match TRBD2. This CDR3 has 16 residues. V gave up 2 bases and J gave up 6 bases; unmatched junction bases: 5. CDR1 and CDR2 (germline): KGHDR, SFDVKD. The CDR3 loop is CATSDSGSGGANEQFF. As DNA, the CDR3 is TGTGCCACCAGTGATTCTGGTAGCGGGGGGGCCAATGAGCAGTTCTTC.

The chain recombines TRBV7-9 with TRBJ2-5; 8 bases match TRBD2. In germline, CDR1 is SEHNR, CDR2 FQNEAQ (reference sequence). With V trimmed by 2 bases and J by 4 bases, 3 bases remained unmatched. The CDR3 is made up of 14 amino acids. The CDR3 DNA reads TGTGCCAGCAGCTTATCCCGGGGGGGAGAGACCCAGTACTTC. Translating gives CASSLSRGGETQYF.

DNA for the CDR3: TGTGCCAGCATGCGGGGGTCGAGGCTAAATTCACCCCTCCACTTT. Residues: CASMRGSRLNSPLHF. The chain is built from TRBV2 and TRBJ1-6; possibly TRBD1 for D (5 bases). Germline assignment: CDR1 SNHLY and CDR2 FYNNEI. The V end lost 7 bases, the J end lost 7 bases, and 17 bases lay between the germline ends. This CDR3 region has 15 residues.

The V and J genes are TRBV4-1 and TRBJ2-2, with unresolved D. CDR3 length equals 16 residues. Between the trimmed V and J ends, which lost 1 base and 0 bases, there was a span of 9 bases. The V gene's germline CDR1 is MGHRA and CDR2 YSYEKL. This CDR3 reads CASSQVVRANTGELFF. DNA of the CDR3: TGCGCCAGCAGCCAAGTGGTCCGAGCGAACACCGGGGAGCTGTTTTTT.

This rearrangement joins TRBV7-2 to TRBJ1-5; D might be TRBD1 (6 bases). From germline, CDR1 is SGHTA and CDR2 FQGNSA. Trimming pared 5 bases from V and 5 bases from J, leaving 19 bases between. The CDR3 is 16 amino acids. The CDR3 reads CASSLQPGQDYQPQHF. As DNA, the CDR3 is TGTGCCAGCAGCCTACAGCCGGGACAAGATTATCAGCCCCAGCATTTT.

The chain couples TRBV5-1 to TRBJ1-1; D remains unclear. V gave up 3 bases and J gave up 8 bases, with 14 bases separating them. The CDR3 has 13 residues. Germline CDR1 and CDR2: SGHRS and YFSETQ. The CDR3 loop reads CASSSGLAREAFF. The CDR3 coding sequence is TGCGCCAGCAGCTCCGGACTCGCGAGGGAAGCTTTCTTT.

The rearrangement uses TRBV28 and TRBJ2-5; maybe TRBD2 (5 bases). V was pared by 6 bases and J by 5 bases, with 16 bases between. The CDR3 totals 14 residues. The germline gives CDR1 MDHEN, CDR2 SYDVKM. The CDR3 DNA reads TGTGCCAGCAGCCACGCCATGAGGGCGGAGACCCAGTACTTC. Encoded protein: CASSHAMRAETQYF.

The V gene is TRBV19, the J gene TRBJ2-1, with D perhaps matching TRBD1 (6 bases). The CDR3 is 14 amino acids. The V end lost 7 bases, the J end lost 6 bases, and 16 bases lay between the germline ends. Germline lookup yields CDR1 LNHDA and CDR2 SQIVND (reference sequence). The DNA of the CDR3 is TGTGCCAGTACCCCCAGGGGTTCGCGCAATGAGCAGTTCTTC. Protein sequence: CASTPRGSRNEQFF.

The chain links TRBV11-3 to TRBJ2-1; D might be TRBD2 (6 bases). The V end lost 6 bases, the J end lost 6 bases, and 9 bases lay between the germline ends. CDR3 length: 12 amino acids. Germline loops: CDR1 SGHNT, CDR2 YENEEA. CDR3 sequence reads: CASRGLTNEQFF. In nucleotides, the CDR3 is TGTGCCAGCAGGGGACTTACCAATGAGCAGTTCTTC.

This clone was seen only once. The chain employs TRBV5-4 and TRBJ2-5; 12 bases are a match to TRBD2. Germline V gene data show CDR1 as SGHNT and CDR2 as YYREEE (reference sequence). This CDR3 contains 15 residues. After removal of 4 bases from V and 3 bases from J, the junction contained 4 bases not matched to a gene. The CDR3 loop is CASSRRLAGEETQYF. CDR3 nucleotides: TGTGCCAGCAGCCGTCGACTAGCGGGAGAAGAGACCCAGTACTTC.

The chain has TRBV18 and TRBJ2-7; perhaps TRBD2 as D (6 bases). Germline V gives CDR1 KGHSH, CDR2 LQKENI. The CDR3 covers 13 residues. V was trimmed by 3 bases and J by 5 bases, leaving 11 bases between them. The CDR3 region has the DNA TGTGCCAGCTCACCGGCGGGGACCCACGAGCAGTACTTC. Translated: CASSPAGTHEQYF.

J is TRBJ2-1 and V is TRBV15, with 13 bases identical to TRBD2. Germline V gives CDR1 LNHNV, CDR2 YYDKDF (reference sequence). CDR3 length equals 16 residues. J gave up 8 bases and V 1 base, and 5 bases lay outside the gene matches. This chain's CDR3 is CATSRGTSGRGDEQFF. CDR3 DNA sequence: TGTGCCACCAGCAGAGGGACTAGCGGGAGAGGGGATGAGCAGTTCTTC.

This clone occurred once. This rearrangement joins TRBV19 to TRBJ2-4, with a tentative D call TRBD1 (7 bases). The length of the CDR3 is 15 residues. Germline V gene lookup returns CDR1 LNHDA and CDR2 SQIVND (reference sequence). The ends were cut back, 4 bases at V and 2 bases at J, with 12 bases in the middle. The CDR3 spells CASSTQGGTKNIQYF. CDR3 bases: TGTGCCAGTAGTACTCAGGGGGGAACCAAAAACATTCAGTACTTC.

J is TRBJ2-1 and V is TRBV24-1; 9 positions match TRBD1. V was clipped by 3 bases and J by 3 bases; unmatched bases: 11. The CDR3 totals 18 residues. The germline V gene encodes CDR1 KGHDR and CDR2 SFDVKD. The CDR3 here is CATSDRTGASPNYNEQFF. The CDR3 DNA follows: TGTGCCACCAGTGATCGGACAGGGGCCAGCCCGAACTACAATGAGCAGTTCTTC.

The chain couples TRBV14 to TRBJ1-2, with 8 positions matching TRBD1. V lost 5 bases and J lost 4; bases outside the gene matches: 15. CDR3 size: 17 residues. From germline, CDR1 is SGHDN and CDR2 FVKESK. The CDR3 spells CASSSQFGQGGGYGYTF. The CDR3 DNA reads as TGTGCCAGCAGCTCACAATTCGGACAGGGCGGGGGCTATGGCTACACCTTC. The full variable domain, in which reference TRBV14 and TRBJ1-2 provide the parts outside the CDR3, is EAGVTQFPSHSVIEKGQTVTLRCDPISGHDNLYWYRRVMGKEIKFLLHFVKESKQDESGMPNNRFLAERTGGTYSTLKVQPAELEDSGVYFCASSSQFGQGGGYGYTFGSGTRLTVV.

The chain recombines TRBV5-6 with TRBJ2-7; 8 bases are a match to TRBD1. The germline gives CDR1 SGHDT, CDR2 YYEEEE. CDR3 length: 16 residues. The V gene end was trimmed by 5 bases and the J gene end by 1 base; junction bases not matched to a gene: 11. CDR3 region: CASRRPGGSGSYEQYF. The CDR3 DNA is TGTGCCAGCAGGCGACCAGGGGGCTCAGGTTCCTACGAGCAGTACTTC.

The V call is TRBV2, the J call TRBJ2-6, with D hard to call. Germline CDR1 is SNHLY and CDR2 is FYNNEI. The V end lost 4 bases, the J end lost 0 bases, and 7 bases lay between the germline ends. The length of the CDR3 is 15 residues. CDR3: CASSVKSSGANVLTF. The CDR3 DNA reads as TGTGCCAGCAGTGTTAAGAGCTCTGGGGCCAACGTCCTGACTTTC.

This chain links TRBV6-1 with TRBJ2-1, with 8 positions matching TRBD2. Looked up from germline, CDR1 is MNHNS and CDR2 is SASEGT. The CDR3 runs to 13 residues. V lost 1 base to trimming and J lost 10 bases; unmatched junction nucleotides: 3. CDR3 sequence reads: CASSEGIAGEQFF. Written as DNA, the CDR3 is TGTGCCAGCAGTGAAGGTATAGCGGGGGAGCAGTTCTTC.

The chain combines TRBV2 with TRBJ1-1; D perhaps matches TRBD1 (5 bases). CDR1 SNHLY and CDR2 FYNNEI come from the germline V gene. This CDR3 region has 14 residues. V was shortened by 4 bases and J by 6 bases, with 15 bases between the two germline ends. The CDR3 DNA reads TGTGCCAGCAGTGTTGGCAGGGTATTGTCTGAAGCTTTCTTT. This codes for CASSVGRVLSEAFF. The whole variable domain, remainder taken from reference TRBV2 and TRBJ1-1, is EPEVTQTPSHQVTQMGQEVILRCVPISNHLYFYWYRQILGQKVEFLVSFYNNEISEKSEIFDDQFSVERPDGSNFTLKIRSTKLEDSAMYFCASSVGRVLSEAFFGQGTRLTVV.

V gene TRBV19 combines with J gene TRBJ1-1; the D gene is possibly TRBD1 (5 bases). This CDR3 has 15 amino acids. Germline V gives CDR1 LNHDA, CDR2 SQIVND (reference sequence). V lost 5 bases to trimming and J lost 1 base, with 14 bases between them. CDR3 DNA: TGTGCCAGTAGTGATCTAACAGGTCCGAACACTGAAGCTTTCTTT. Its protein product is CASSDLTGPNTEAFF.

This chain connects TRBV6-6 to TRBJ1-2; 10 bases align to TRBD1. The CDR3 contains 15 residues. Germline CDR1 reads MNHNY; CDR2 reads SVGAGI (reference sequence). The V segment lost 2 bases and the J segment 0 bases; nucleotides outside the gene matches: 0. The chain's CDR3 is CASSYGTGANYGYTF. The CDR3 DNA sequence: TGTGCCAGCAGTTACGGGACAGGGGCTAACTATGGCTACACCTTC.

V is TRBV7-6 and J is TRBJ2-2; 9 bases match TRBD2. V lost 9 bases to trimming and J lost 6 bases; unmatched junction nucleotides: 14. The length of the CDR3 is 16 residues. CDR1 SGHVS and CDR2 FNYEAQ come from the germline V gene. The CDR3 protein is CASLAGPSSWAGELFF. CDR3 nucleotides: TGTGCCAGTCTAGCGGGACCAAGCTCTTGGGCCGGGGAGCTGTTTTTT.

The genes are TRBV9 and TRBJ1-3; no definite D call. Per the germline V gene, CDR1 is SGDLS and CDR2 is YYNGEE. The V end was cut by 0 bases, the J end by 1 base, with 5 bases between. CDR3 length: 14 residues. This CDR3 is CASSVAESGNTIYF. The CDR3 bases are TGTGCCAGCAGCGTAGCCGAGTCTGGAAACACCATATATTTT.

The chain uses TRBV6-5 and TRBJ1-1, with a tentative D call TRBD1 (5 bases). The CDR3 is made up of 15 amino acids. The V end lost 5 bases, the J end lost 0 bases, and 13 bases lay between the germline ends. CDR1 and CDR2 from the germline V gene are MNHEY and SVGAGI. CDR3 sequence (DNA): TGTGCCAGCAGTCTCGGGGGGGTTATGAACACTGAAGCTTTCTTT. It yields the protein CASSLGGVMNTEAFF.

The chain links TRBV10-2 to TRBJ1-5; D gene unclear. Germline lookup yields CDR1 WSHSY and CDR2 SAAADI. This CDR3 has 13 amino acids. V lost 3 bases to trimming and J lost 3 bases, with 6 bases between them. The DNA of the CDR3 is TGCGCCAGCAGTGACAGTCCCAATCAGCCCCAGCATTTT. Translated: CASSDSPNQPQHF.

The rearrangement joins TRBV7-2 to TRBJ2-7; TRBD1 matches at 10 bases. Germline CDR1 is SGHTA and CDR2 is FQGNSA. V shed 5 bases and J 8 bases; nucleotides not matched to a gene: 12. This CDR3 has 15 residues. The CDR3 is CASSQTRTGGGKQYF. The CDR3 DNA reads as TGTGCCAGCAGCCAGACTCGGACAGGGGGTGGCAAGCAGTACTTC.